These T cell receptor beta chains were read from a single sample in a study of T cells in localized non-small cell lung cancer. Using immunoSEQ multiplex PCR, the repertoire was profiled, and TCRdb retains in-frame clones only, with some absent. The sample shows over 65,000 clones, about four fifths of them seen only once. Source: peripheral blood, taken before any cancer treatment. Receptor source: a female donor at least 60 years old with stage I lung adenocarcinoma. Both conserved end residues are part of each CDR3. Each record gives: V gene, J gene, clone size, D gene, CDR3 protein, CDR3 DNA. The D gene is left open where the match is weak. Clone sizes are given selectively: once, few, many, or a class where the clone is expanded.

TRBV6-1,TRBJ1-1,NA,NA,CASSARSVNTEAFF,TGTGCCAGCAGCGCCCGGTCGGTGAACACTGAAGCTTTCTTT
TRBV5-1,TRBJ1-2,once,NA,CASSLALADAGYTF,TGCGCCAGCAGCTTGGCTCTGGCCGATGCAGGCTACACCTTC
TRBV2,TRBJ1-1,NA,NA,CASNLQELNTEAFF,TGTGCCAGCAACCTACAGGAACTAAACACTGAAGCTTTCTTT
TRBV2,TRBJ2-1,NA,NA,CASSDRLLGEQFF,TGTGCCAGCAGTGATAGGCTGCTTGGGGAGCAGTTCTTC
TRBV5-6,TRBJ2-1,NA,NA,CASSLEPGAGNEQFF,TGTGCCAGCAGCTTGGAACCGGGGGCCGGGAATGAGCAGTTCTTC
TRBV10-3,TRBJ2-7,NA,NA,CAISEGQTTSYEQYF,TGTGCCATCAGTGAAGGACAGACCACCTCCTACGAGCAGTACTTC
TRBV11-3,TRBJ1-2,NA,TRBD1,CASAPGQTSYGYTF,TGTGCCAGTGCCCCGGGACAGACGTCCTATGGCTACACCTTC
TRBV5-1,TRBJ1-4,NA,NA,CASSGREEKLFF,TGCGCCAGCAGCGGGCGAGAGGAAAAACTGTTTTTT
TRBV7-2,TRBJ2-7,NA,TRBD2,CASSRGDGPYEQYF,TGTGCCAGCAGCCGGGGGGACGGCCCCTACGAGCAGTACTTC
TRBV10-3,TRBJ2-2,NA,TRBD1,CAISETGTDTGELFF,TGTGCCATCAGTGAGACCGGGACAGACACCGGGGAGCTGTTTTTT
TRBV5-4,TRBJ2-1,NA,TRBD1,CASSAFIGTGASHNEQFF,TGTGCCAGCAGCGCCTTTATCGGGACAGGGGCGTCACACAATGAGCAGTTCTTC
TRBV15,TRBJ2-2,NA,NA,CATSRDRGRMTGELFF,TGTGCCACCAGCAGAGACAGGGGTCGGATGACCGGGGAGCTGTTTTTT
TRBV7-2,TRBJ2-1,NA,TRBD1,CASSFRQGNEQFF,TGTGCCAGCAGCTTCCGACAGGGCAATGAGCAGTTCTTC
TRBV18,TRBJ2-4,NA,TRBD1,CASSPAGQGTKNIQYF,TGTGCCAGCTCACCAGCCGGACAGGGAACCAAAAACATTCAGTACTTC
TRBV5-6,TRBJ2-7,NA,NA,CASSFGPSGEQYF,TGTGCCAGCAGCTTCGGGCCCTCCGGGGAGCAGTACTTC
TRBV15,TRBJ1-5,NA,TRBD1,CAIQQKTGARSNQPQHF,TGTGCCATCCAACAGAAGACAGGGGCCCGTAGCAATCAGCCCCAGCATTTT
TRBV2,TRBJ2-7,NA,NA,CASLGQGLSEQYF,TGTGCCAGCTTGGGGCAGGGGTTATCCGAGCAGTACTTC
TRBV7-3,TRBJ1-2,NA,TRBD1,CASSSDRGLGYTF,TGTGCCAGCAGCTCCGACAGGGGTCTTGGCTACACCTTC
TRBV7-3,TRBJ2-1,NA,NA,CASSLRASYNEQFF,TGTGCCAGCAGCTTAAGGGCGTCCTACAATGAGCAGTTCTTC
TRBV28,TRBJ1-4,few,NA,CASRRRGPTNEKLFF,TGTGCCAGCAGGCGGCGGGGTCCGACTAATGAAAAACTGTTTTTT
TRBV6-1,TRBJ1-2,NA,TRBD1,CASRIGQGGVYGYTF,TGTGCCAGCAGAATTGGACAGGGGGGGGTCTATGGCTACACCTTC
TRBV9,TRBJ1-2,few,NA,CASSVGRGPVYGYTF,TGTGCCAGCAGCGTAGGGAGAGGGCCGGTCTATGGCTACACCTTC
TRBV6-5,TRBJ2-1,NA,NA,CASSYGRNNEQFF,TGTGCCAGCAGTTACGGGAGAAACAATGAGCAGTTCTTC
TRBV29-1,TRBJ2-7,NA,TRBD2,CSVATSGSSYEQYF,TGCAGCGTGGCGACTAGCGGGAGTTCCTACGAGCAGTACTTC
TRBV27,TRBJ2-7,NA,TRBD1,CASSFTGTGDNEQYF,TGTGCCAGCAGTTTCACCGGGACAGGGGATAACGAGCAGTACTTC
TRBV9,TRBJ2-1,NA,NA,CASSVEAGAYLNEQFF,TGTGCCAGCAGCGTAGAGGCAGGCGCATACCTCAATGAGCAGTTCTTC
TRBV6-4,TRBJ2-7,NA,TRBD1,CASSDFTGDSYEQYF,TGTGCCAGCAGTGACTTCACAGGGGACTCCTACGAGCAGTACTTC